The clone carrying this T cell receptor beta chain was seen at least ten times. The target antigen is unknown. These data come from a study of spatial heterogeneity in lung cancer. Study-wide background: Follow-up PBMC specimens underwent sequencing when available; their median timing was about two years after resection.

Carried by each TCR cDNA molecule was a unique molecular identifier. TCRdb ran MiXCR on the 5' RACE reads and lists one entry per CDR3 protein. The table shows about 36,000 distinct CDR3 sequences, with approximately 8% occurring only once. V dropped 5 bases and J dropped 4 bases, with 9 bases sitting between them. The CDR3 runs to 13 residues. In germline, CDR1 is LNHDA, CDR2 SQIVND (reference sequence). Whole-study findings and limits: Follow-up blood showed ubiquitous expanded tumor TCRs less than blood at resection did.

Indicated time point: blood at routine non-recurrence follow-up after resection. No cells were sorted before sequencing. The whole RNA sequenced was extracted from tumor, nontumor lung or frozen PBMC. This sequence was found in a male donor with early-stage non-small cell lung cancer. Sequenced material: PBMCs, taken at follow-up. V is TRBV19 and J is TRBJ1-5, with D uncertain. DNA for the CDR3: TGTGCCAGTAGTGGATGGGCGAATCAGCCCCAGCATTTT. Translation gives CASSGWANQPQHF.